The T cell receptor (beta chain) described here comes from a study of cytomegalovirus exposure and HLA in healthy donors. Germline loops: CDR1 SGHVS, CDR2 FQNEAQ. CDR3 length: 14 amino acids. The V and J ends lost 6 bases and 3 bases, in that order; junction bases with no gene match: 5. The PCR employed 60 Vbeta primers together with 13 Jbeta primers. The method was immunoSEQ multiplex PCR; TCRdb's version includes in-frame clones alone and lacks a portion of them. The table has under 75,000 clones, 74% seen once. This clone has only a few counts. V and J are TRBV7-8 and TRBJ2-3, with 8 nucleotides matching TRBD1. Input material: PBMCs. The source is a human donor in good health. The CDR3 DNA reads as TGTGCCAGCAGGGGGGACAGGCGGACAGATACGCAGTATTTT. Encoded protein: CASRGDRRTDTQYF.